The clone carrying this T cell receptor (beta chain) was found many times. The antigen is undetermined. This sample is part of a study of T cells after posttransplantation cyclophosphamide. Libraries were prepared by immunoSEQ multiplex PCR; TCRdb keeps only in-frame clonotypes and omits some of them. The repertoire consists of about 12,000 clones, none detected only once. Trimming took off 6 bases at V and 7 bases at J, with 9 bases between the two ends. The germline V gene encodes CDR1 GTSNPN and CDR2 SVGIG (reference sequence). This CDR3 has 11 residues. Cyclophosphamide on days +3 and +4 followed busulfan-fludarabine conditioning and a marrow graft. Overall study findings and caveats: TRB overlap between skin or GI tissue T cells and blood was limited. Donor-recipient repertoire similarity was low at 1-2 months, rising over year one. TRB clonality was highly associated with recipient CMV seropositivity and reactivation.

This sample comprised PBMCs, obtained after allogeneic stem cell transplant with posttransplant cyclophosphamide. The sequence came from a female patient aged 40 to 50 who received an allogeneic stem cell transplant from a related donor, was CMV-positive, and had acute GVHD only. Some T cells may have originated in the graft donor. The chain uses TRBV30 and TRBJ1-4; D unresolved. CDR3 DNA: TGTGCCTGCCAAAGAGGTGAAAAACTGTTTTTT. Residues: CACQRGEKLFF.